This entry lists 25 T cell receptor beta chains sequenced from one sample in a study of graft-versus-host responses after intestinal transplantation. Grafts had their tissue processed, releasing intraepithelial and lamina propria lymphocytes. Here immunoSEQ multiplex PCR was the method, and the copy in TCRdb shows in-frame clones only, minus some. Altogether roughly 23,000 clones are present, 70% to 80% being singletons, with the ten largest covering 3%. This specimen consisted of ileum tissue, obtained 12 days after intestinal transplant. The receptors stem from a human patient who received an intestinal transplant, so some T cells may come from the graft donor.

This clone was counted between two and nine times. V usage is TRBV7-9 and J usage is TRBJ1-2; D is uncertain. The CDR3 contains 13 residues. The germline V gene has CDR1 SEHNR and CDR2 FQNEAQ (reference sequence). V gave up 1 base and J gave up 6 bases, with 9 bases separating them. The CDR3 coding sequence is TGTGCCAGCAGCTTAGACTTCTTAAATGGCTACACCTTC. Protein sequence: CASSLDFLNGYTF.

This sequence joins TRBV6-4 and TRBJ2-2; 7 nucleotides align to TRBD2. Germline V CDR1 and CDR2: MRHNA, SNTAGT. Germline trimming cut 5 bases from V and 3 bases from J; bases unmatched to any gene: 0. The CDR3 contains 13 residues. The CDR3 here is CASSSGDTGELFF. The CDR3 DNA sequence: TGTGCCAGCAGTAGCGGGGACACCGGGGAGCTGTTTTTT.

The chain joins TRBV11-3 to TRBJ2-2, with no clear D. CDR3 length: 13 residues. The V end lost 7 bases, the J end lost 0 bases, and 6 bases lay between the germline ends. Germline loops: CDR1 SGHNT, CDR2 YENEEA. The CDR3 sequence: CASIHPNTGELFF. The CDR3 DNA sequence: TGTGCCAGCATCCATCCGAACACCGGGGAGCTGTTTTTT.

This clone was seen only a few times. J is TRBJ2-7 and V is TRBV18; D gene uncertain. CDR3 length: 13 residues. The germline V and J ends were trimmed by 1 base and 2 bases, with 6 bases remaining between them. Germline CDR1 reads KGHSH; CDR2 reads LQKENI. The chain's CDR3 is CASSPLQTYEQYF. CDR3 nucleotide sequence: TGTGCCAGCTCACCACTACAGACCTACGAGCAGTACTTC.

Here the CDR3 DNA reads TGTGCCAGCAGCTTAGGGGCAGGGCAATACGGGGAGCTGTTTTTT. As protein: CASSLGAGQYGELFF. The rearrangement links TRBV7-2 to TRBJ2-2, with D possibly being TRBD1 (5 bases). Germline CDR1 reads SGHTA; CDR2 reads FQGNSA. V lost 1 base, J lost 7 bases, and 13 bases lay in between. The CDR3 covers 15 residues.

The V and J genes are TRBV11-2 and TRBJ2-3; D possibly corresponds to TRBD2 (6 bases). Between the trimmed V and J ends, which lost 3 bases and 3 bases, there was a span of 10 bases. The germline V gene has CDR1 SGHAT and CDR2 FQNNGV. This CDR3 spans 14 amino acids. CDR3 protein: CASSFAGWTDTQYF. DNA for the CDR3: TGTGCCAGCAGCTTTGCGGGATGGACAGATACGCAGTATTTT.

The genes are TRBV10-3 and TRBJ2-3, with D maybe TRBD2 (6 bases). The germline V and J ends were trimmed by 2 bases and 2 bases, with 20 bases remaining between them. The V gene's germline CDR1 is ENHRY and CDR2 SYGVKD. The CDR3 length is 18 residues. The CDR3: CAISESPYSGDLTDTQYF. For the CDR3, the DNA is TGTGCCATCAGTGAGAGTCCGTATAGCGGAGACCTCACAGATACGCAGTATTTT.

The chain carries TRBV7-2 and TRBJ2-5; the D gene is possibly TRBD2 (7 bases). The germline V and J ends were trimmed by 1 base and 3 bases, with 15 bases remaining between them. Germline CDR1 and CDR2: SGHTA and FQGNSA. CDR3 size: 16 residues. The CDR3 sequence is CASSLGGGRFEETQYF. DNA of the CDR3: TGTGCCAGCAGCTTAGGGGGGGGGCGGTTCGAAGAGACCCAGTACTTC.

In regard to this clone: Other DNA sequences in this sample translate to the same CDR3. CDR3 sequence: CASSSGLAGGEQYF. CDR3 nucleotides: TGTGCCAGCAGTTCAGGACTAGCGGGAGGCGAGCAGTACTTC. The genes are TRBV27 and TRBJ2-7, with 14 bases lining up with TRBD2. The germline V gene encodes CDR1 MNHEY and CDR2 SMNVEV (reference sequence). The CDR3 is 14 residues long. The V segment lost 4 bases and the J segment 6 bases; nucleotides outside the gene matches: 2.

The V and J genes are TRBV5-1 and TRBJ2-3, with 7 bases identical to TRBD1. V was clipped by 4 bases and J by 1 base; unmatched bases: 9. The CDR3 contains 16 residues. Germline assignment: CDR1 SGHRS and CDR2 YFSETQ. In DNA, the CDR3 is TGCGCCAGCAGCGAGGGGGCCATGGGAGGCACAGATACGCAGTATTTT. Its translation: CASSEGAMGGTDTQYF.

V usage is TRBV11-2 and J usage is TRBJ2-5, with 9 bases lining up with TRBD1. Germline CDR1 is SGHAT and CDR2 is FQNNGV. This CDR3 region has 16 residues. With V trimmed by 4 bases and J by 2 bases, 8 bases remained unmatched. Here the CDR3 reads CASSYTGTGSQETQYF. The CDR3 nucleotides read TGTGCCAGCAGCTATACGGGGACAGGGTCACAAGAGACCCAGTACTTC.

The chain combines TRBV19 with TRBJ1-1; D not resolved. Trimming shortened V by 5 bases and J by 1 base, and 11 bases separated the two germline ends. Looked up from germline, CDR1 is LNHDA and CDR2 is SQIVND (reference sequence). The CDR3 is made up of 14 amino acids. CDR3 region: CASSPRLKNTEAFF. In DNA form, the CDR3 reads TGTGCCAGTAGTCCCAGGCTGAAGAACACTGAAGCTTTCTTT.

The DNA of the CDR3 is TGTGCCAGCAGTGTTGGAGGGGCTGGGGCCAACGTCCTGACTTTC. Translating gives CASSVGGAGANVLTF. The chain couples TRBV2 to TRBJ2-6, with a weak D call TRBD2 (6 bases). The CDR3 has 15 residues. V lost 4 bases and J lost 2, with 9 bases in between. The V gene's germline CDR1 is SNHLY and CDR2 FYNNEI.

The chain joins TRBV5-1 to TRBJ2-5, with a tentative D call TRBD2 (7 bases). This CDR3 is built from 15 residues. Germline-derived CDR1 and CDR2 are SGHRS and YFSETQ. V lost 0 bases, J lost 5 bases, and 14 bases lay in between. The CDR3 bases are TGCGCCAGCAGCTTGGCAATTGGCGGGGGCGAGACCCAGTACTTC. Amino acid sequence: CASSLAIGGGETQYF.

The gene calls are TRBV19 and TRBJ1-1; tentatively, D is TRBD1 (5 bases). In germline, CDR1 is LNHDA, CDR2 SQIVND (reference sequence). V lost 1 base to trimming and J lost 4 bases, with 16 bases between them. This CDR3 is 16 amino acids long. The CDR3 loop reads CASSIVAGGSFTEAFF. CDR3 nucleotides: TGTGCCAGTAGTATAGTTGCCGGGGGATCTTTCACTGAAGCTTTCTTT.

The rearrangement uses TRBV4-2 and TRBJ2-1; TRBD2 is a possible D gene (5 bases). V lost 3 bases, J lost 8 bases, and 14 bases lay in between. The CDR3 runs 14 residues. CDR1 and CDR2 from the germline V gene are LGHNA and YNFKEQ. The CDR3 region has the DNA TGTGCCAGCAGCCAGGACTCCACGCTAGATGAGCAGTTCTTC. The encoded protein is CASSQDSTLDEQFF.

This clone has only a few counts. The J gene is TRBJ2-5, the V gene TRBV5-1, with 7 bases fitting TRBD2. This CDR3 contains 13 residues. With 5 bases clipped from V and 2 bases from J, the junction kept 3 bases outside the gene matches. Germline V CDR1 and CDR2: SGHRS, YFSETQ. CDR3 nucleotide sequence: TGCGCCAGCAGACGGGGGGTTCAAGAGACCCAGTACTTC. It encodes CASRRGVQETQYF.

The J gene is TRBJ1-3, the V gene TRBV9, with D hard to call. CDR3 length: 13 residues. CDR1 is SGDLS, CDR2 YYNGEE, per germline. V lost 3 bases to trimming and J lost 0 bases, with 4 bases between them. CDR3 sequence: CASSDSSGNTIYF. Here the CDR3 DNA reads TGTGCCAGCAGCGACAGCTCTGGAAACACCATATATTTT.

This clone has only a few counts. The rearrangement joins TRBV7-8 to TRBJ2-1; 8 bases agree with TRBD1. The germline CDR1 and CDR2 sequences are SGHVS and FQNEAQ. V shed 5 bases and J 0 bases; nucleotides not matched to a gene: 24. CDR3 size: 22 residues. The chain's CDR3 is CASSRPGTGTHGALSSYNEQFF. CDR3 DNA sequence: TGTGCCAGCAGCCGCCCCGGGACAGGAACCCACGGGGCTTTAAGCTCCTACAATGAGCAGTTCTTC.

In nucleotides, the CDR3 is TGTGCCAGCAGCTTAGCGCGCGCAGACCGGGACACCTTC. It translates to CASSLARADRDTF. This chain uses TRBV7-2 with TRBJ1-2, with D unresolved. The CDR3 is made up of 13 amino acids. Germline V gives CDR1 SGHTA, CDR2 FQGNSA. The V end was cut by 0 bases, the J end by 12 bases, with 14 bases between.

This clone occurred a few times. The chain uses TRBV6-1 and TRBJ2-7; 7 nucleotides agree with TRBD1. The germline V gene has CDR1 MNHNS and CDR2 SASEGT. Trimming cost V 5 bases and J 6 bases; bases outside gene matches: 7. The length of the CDR3 is 13 residues. The CDR3 region is CASSSPGGFEQYF. The CDR3 region has the DNA TGTGCCAGCAGTTCCCCAGGGGGTTTCGAGCAGTACTTC.

This rearrangement joins TRBV5-1 to TRBJ2-2, with 8 bases identical to TRBD2. Trimming at V came to 4 bases and at J to 2 bases, leaving 10 bases not matched to a gene. The CDR3 loop spans 17 amino acids. Germline lookup yields CDR1 SGHRS and CDR2 YFSETQ. CDR3 bases: TGCGCCAGCAGCCACCCCCTACTAGCGGTTAACACCGGGGAGCTGTTTTTT. Amino acid sequence: CASSHPLLAVNTGELFF.

This clone has more than one count but fewer than ten. Other DNA sequences in the sample encode the same CDR3. The J gene is TRBJ1-5, the V gene TRBV5-5, with TRBD1 matching 8 bases. CDR3 length equals 15 residues. Germline CDR1 and CDR2: SGHKS and YYEKEE (reference sequence). The trim removed 5 bases at V and 7 bases at J, leaving 11 bases unmatched. The CDR3 is CASSPGTGEGQPQHF. For the CDR3, the DNA is TGTGCCAGCAGTCCCGGGACAGGAGAAGGGCAGCCCCAGCATTTT. The variable domain in full, with the rest retrieved from reference TRBV5-5 and TRBJ1-5, is DAGVTQSPTHLIKTRGQQVTLRCSPISGHKSVSWYQQVLGQGPQFIFQYYEKEERGRGNFPDRFSARQFPNYSSELNVNALLLGDSALYLCASSPGTGEGQPQHFGDGTRLSIL.

The chain carries TRBV11-2 and TRBJ2-5; a weak D match, TRBD1 (5 bases). V was pared by 3 bases and J by 7 bases, with 18 bases between. Germline V lookup: CDR1 SGHAT, CDR2 FQNNGV. The CDR3 has 15 amino acids. CDR3 sequence reads: CASSFTRGEVGTQYF. For the CDR3, the DNA is TGTGCCAGCAGCTTTACAAGGGGCGAGGTGGGGACCCAGTACTTC.

The genes are TRBV12-5 and TRBJ1-2; perhaps TRBD1 as D (5 bases). V was pared by 5 bases and J by 4 bases, with 11 bases between. This CDR3 has 13 residues. Germline CDR1 is LGHNT and CDR2 is FRNRAP. CDR3: CASGGEGLYGYTF. In DNA form, the CDR3 reads TGTGCTAGTGGTGGGGAGGGACTCTATGGCTACACCTTC. Together with reference TRBV12-5 and TRBJ1-2, the CDR3 gives the full variable domain: DARVTQTPRHKVTEMGQEVTMRCQPILGHNTVFWYRQTMMQGLELLAYFRNRAPLDDSGMPKDRFSAEMPDATLATLKIQPSEPRDSAVYFCASGGEGLYGYTFGSGTRLTVV.